This TCR beta chain was observed in a study of metastatic and nonmetastatic thyroid tumors. This clone was detected ten times or more. Thyroid surgery took place with no prior treatment in any patient. V was trimmed by 3 bases and J by 6 bases, leaving 15 bases between them. Germline V lookup: CDR1 SGHVS, CDR2 FQNEAQ. This CDR3 is built from 15 residues. TCRdb used MiXCR to call clones anew from the PCR reads. The data contain about 27,000 clones, 15% of them singletons. The sequencing input was blood. The V gene is TRBV7-8, the J gene TRBJ1-5, with D hard to call. This receptor was taken from a male donor with papillary thyroid cancer or a benign thyroid nodule (not recorded which). Some clones in this sample may be carry-over from other donors' samples. CDR3 loop: CASSFEQNLGQPQHF. CDR3 nucleotide sequence: TGTGCCAGCAGCTTTGAACAGAACTTGGGTCAGCCCCAGCATTTT. Combining the CDR3 with reference TRBV7-8 and TRBJ1-5 gives the whole variable domain GAGVSQSPRYKVAKRGQDVALRCDPISGHVSLFWYQQALGQGPEFLTYFQNEAQLDKSGLPSDRFFAERPEGSVSTLKIQRTQQEDSAVYLCASSFEQNLGQPQHFGDGTRLSIL.